This TCR beta chain was retrieved from a study of response to subunit inactivated influenza vaccine. Study-wide points: The authors offered the suggestion that each seasonal influenza vaccination recruits few new T cells.

J lost 13 bases, V lost 5 bases, and 9 bases had no gene match. CDR1 is SGHTA and CDR2 is FQGNSA in the germline V gene. This CDR3 has 12 amino acids. In this sample, this clonotype turned up a few times. Its cognate antigen is unknown. TCRdb processed the RT-PCR reads anew with MiXCR; each CDR3 protein has one entry. Of about 540,000 distinct CDR3 sequences listed, roughly 23% are singletons. These data were also filed under a second study, of T cells expressing NK-cell markers. That source reports: UMIs were included in TCR beta cDNA generated by 5'RACE template switching. Repertoire data for TCR beta were derived from sorted T cells (CD3+CD56+NKG2C+, CD3+CD56+NKG2C- and CD3+CD56-NKG2C+). Researchers report these clonotypes also headed the CD3+CD56-NKG2C+ fraction in a handful of donors.

This chain connects TRBV7-2 to TRBJ2-3, with TRBD1 matching over 7 bases. This clonotype was obtained from a man in his fifties or sixties who received an inactivated influenza vaccine. The material was CD4+ T cells sorted from PBMCs, obtained 11 to 12 days after vaccination. The CDR3 DNA sequence: TGTGCCAGCAGCCAACCGGGACAGCCGAAGTATTTT. Translated: CASSQPGQPKYF.